This T cell receptor (beta chain) was sequenced during a study of T cells in Graves' hyperthyroidism and ophthalmopathy. Study background: Peripheral blood collection took place at initial diagnosis, before any treatment. Study findings and constraints: Ophthalmopathy was model-predicted a median about 6 months pre-onset. Blood held most thyroid clonotypes expanded above 0.001 frequency.

RNA transcripts were the template for amplifying TCR beta CDR3 regions. An initial round of RT-PCR targeting the TCR CDR3 relied on the HTBI primer set. TCRdb itself ran the multiplex PCR reads through MiXCR, one entry per CDR3 protein. The table lists under 400,000 distinct CDR3 sequences, 18% of them singletons. A word on this clonotype: Its antigen is not identified. A much larger clone lies one base from this, so it may be a read error.

Disease duration under 2 months; hyperthyroidism patients were aged 18 to 65. From germline, CDR1 is MNHNS and CDR2 SASEGT. V lost 9 bases and J lost 2, with 13 bases in between. This CDR3 contains 13 residues. The V and J genes are TRBV6-1 and TRBJ1-1, with D perhaps TRBD1 (5 bases). The specimen sequenced was blood. This clonotype originated in a woman aged 45-60 years with Graves' hyperthyroidism. CDR3 coding DNA: TGTGCCAGTTACGACAGCTCCAACACTGAAGCTTTCTTT. Residues: CASYDSSNTEAFF.